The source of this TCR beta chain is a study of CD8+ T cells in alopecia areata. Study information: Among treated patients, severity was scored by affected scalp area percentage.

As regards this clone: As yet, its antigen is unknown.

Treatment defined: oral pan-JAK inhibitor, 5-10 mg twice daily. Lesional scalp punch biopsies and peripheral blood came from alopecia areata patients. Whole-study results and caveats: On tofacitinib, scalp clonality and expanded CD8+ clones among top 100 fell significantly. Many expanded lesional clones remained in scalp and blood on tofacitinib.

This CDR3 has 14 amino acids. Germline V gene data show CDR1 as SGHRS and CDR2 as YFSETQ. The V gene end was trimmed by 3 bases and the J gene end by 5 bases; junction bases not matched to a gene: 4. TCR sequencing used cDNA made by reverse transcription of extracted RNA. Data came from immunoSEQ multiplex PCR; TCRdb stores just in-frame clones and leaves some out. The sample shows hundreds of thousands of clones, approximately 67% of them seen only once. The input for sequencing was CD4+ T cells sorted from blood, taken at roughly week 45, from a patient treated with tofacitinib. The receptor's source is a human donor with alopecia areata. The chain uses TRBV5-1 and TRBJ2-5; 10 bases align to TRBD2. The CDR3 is CASSSGTSAETQYF. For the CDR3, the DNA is TGCGCCAGCAGCTCCGGGACTAGCGCCGAGACCCAGTACTTC. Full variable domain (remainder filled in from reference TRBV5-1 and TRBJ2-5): KAGVTQTPRYLIKTRGQQVTLSCSPISGHRSVSWYQQTPGQGLQFLFEYFSETQRNKGNFPGRFSGRQFSNSRSEMNVSTLELGDSALYLCASSSGTSAETQYFGPGTRLLVL.